The clone carrying this TCR beta chain has only a few counts. Its antigen is unknown. The CDR3 is 16 residues long. Germline CDR1 and CDR2: LGHNT and FRNRAP. With V trimmed by 0 bases and J by 8 bases, 8 bases remained unmatched. The data originate from a study of beta chain features in type 1 diabetes. Study findings and constraints: Naive, central memory and Treg TCRB repertoires appeared more alike in patients than in healthy donors. Still unanswered here is whether HLA type influences TCRB rearrangement.

Purities in excess of 95% were seen in all sorted populations. TCRB transcripts that were expressed got sequenced, as all of the isolated RNA had been reverse transcribed. Stem cell-like memory T cell samples came in at an average of approximately 1.1 million reads. The assay was immunoSEQ multiplex PCR, and TCRdb's table has in-frame clones only and misses some. The data hold roughly 120,000 clones, with 40% observed a single time. This chain links TRBV12-5 with TRBJ2-1; 9 bases line up with TRBD2. The clonotype was recovered from a woman aged 18 to 35 in good health. The sequenced sample was stem cell memory CD4+ T cells from blood. CDR3 sequence (DNA): TGTGCTAGTGGTTTGGTTCTGGCGGGAGGGCCGCATGAGCAGTTCTTC. Amino acid sequence: CASGLVLAGGPHEQFF.